These T cell receptor beta chains were read from a single sample in a study of blood T cell repertoires in COVID-19. Assay used: immunoSEQ multiplex PCR; TCRdb lists only in-frame clones, some missing. The data hold about 210,000 clones, with around 80% observed a single time. Material for sequencing was peripheral blood. The receptors originated from a woman in her seventies with acute or convalescent COVID-19. Each CDR3 is given with its conserved first and last residue. The D gene is left open where the match is weak. The size of a clone is reported for some rows only, either as once, few or many, or as a class for expanded clones.

j_gene,abundance,v_gene,d_gene,CDR3nt,CDR3aa
TRBJ2-5,NA,TRBV11-2,TRBD1,TGTGCCAGCCTCGACAGGGGCCAAGAGACCCAGTACTTC,CASLDRGQETQYF
TRBJ2-3,NA,TRBV10-3,TRBD2,TGTGCCACCAGTGTCCCTCTGGGGGGGGGCACAGATACGCAGTATTTT,CATSVPLGGGTDTQYF
TRBJ1-4,NA,TRBV12-5,NA,TGTGCTAGTGCCGTGGGATTTTCGGGAGGAACTAATGAAAAACTGTTTTTT,CASAVGFSGGTNEKLFF
TRBJ2-7,many,TRBV2,NA,TGTGCCAGCAGGGACAGCGCCTACGAGCAGTACTTC,CASRDSAYEQYF
TRBJ1-1,NA,TRBV6-6,TRBD1,TGTGCCAGCAGTACACAGGGGCGCATCGAAGCTTTCTTT,CASSTQGRIEAFF
TRBJ2-5,NA,TRBV4-1,TRBD1,TGCGCCAGCAGCCAGGGGGACAGGGACCAAGAGACCCAGTACTTC,CASSQGDRDQETQYF
TRBJ1-2,NA,TRBV4-1,TRBD1,TGCGCCAGCAGCCAGTCGGACAGGAATAACTATGGCTACACCTTC,CASSQSDRNNYGYTF
TRBJ1-5,NA,TRBV6-5,NA,TGTGCCAGCAGCCCCCTTAGCGGGTATTATCAGCCCCAGCATTTT,CASSPLSGYYQPQHF
TRBJ2-2,NA,TRBV4-1,TRBD2,TGCGCCAGCAGCCAAGACCCGGGGGGGGTGAACACCGGGGAGCTGTTTTTT,CASSQDPGGVNTGELFF
TRBJ2-5,NA,TRBV11-2,NA,TGTGCCAGCAGCCCTTCCGAGGAGTGGCAGACCCAGTACTTC,CASSPSEEWQTQYF
TRBJ2-6,NA,TRBV11-2,NA,TGTGCCAGCAGCTTAGACGGGGGTCCCCCCTCTGGGGCCAACGTCCTGACTTTC,CASSLDGGPPSGANVLTF
TRBJ2-2,NA,TRBV11-3,NA,TGTGCCAGCAGCGTGGGGCCTACCGGGGAGCTGTTTTTT,CASSVGPTGELFF
TRBJ1-3,few,TRBV3-1/TRBV3-2,NA,TGTGCCAGCAGCCACCGATACGCAGGCCAGAGCTCTGGAAACACCATATATTTT,CASSHRYAGQSSGNTIYF
TRBJ2-7,once,TRBV10-3,NA,TGTGCCATCAGTGAGTCGGGAGAAAGAGGCGAGCAGTACTTC,CAISESGERGEQYF
TRBJ2-1,few,TRBV7-3,NA,TGTGCCAGCAGCTTAAGGGGACTTACTTACAATGAGCAGTTCTTC,CASSLRGLTYNEQFF
TRBJ2-2,NA,TRBV24-1,TRBD1,TGTGCCACCAGGCCGGGACAGGGTATAGCCGGGGAGCTGTTTTTT,CATRPGQGIAGELFF
TRBJ1-4,NA,TRBV2,TRBD1,TGTGCCAGCAGGGACAGGTTAACTAATGAAAAACTGTTTTTT,CASRDRLTNEKLFF
TRBJ2-7,NA,TRBV18,TRBD1,TGTGCCAGCTCAATTCCGGGACAGTCCTACGAGCAGTACTTC,CASSIPGQSYEQYF
TRBJ2-7,NA,TRBV4-3,TRBD1,TGCGCCAGCAGCCAGGCCGGGACAGGGGCCTACGAGCAGTACTTC,CASSQAGTGAYEQYF
TRBJ2-1,NA,TRBV7-3,NA,TGTGCCAGCAGCCCACAACCTCGGACAGCCCTTTACAATGAGCAGTTCTTC,CASSPQPRTALYNEQFF
TRBJ2-5,NA,TRBV12-3/TRBV12-4,NA,TGTGCCAGCAAGTCTGAGCCCCAAGAGACCCAGTACTTC,CASKSEPQETQYF
TRBJ2-2,NA,TRBV5-1,TRBD2,TGCGCCAGCAGCTTGGAGGGACTAGCGGCCGGGGAGCTGTTTTTT,CASSLEGLAAGELFF